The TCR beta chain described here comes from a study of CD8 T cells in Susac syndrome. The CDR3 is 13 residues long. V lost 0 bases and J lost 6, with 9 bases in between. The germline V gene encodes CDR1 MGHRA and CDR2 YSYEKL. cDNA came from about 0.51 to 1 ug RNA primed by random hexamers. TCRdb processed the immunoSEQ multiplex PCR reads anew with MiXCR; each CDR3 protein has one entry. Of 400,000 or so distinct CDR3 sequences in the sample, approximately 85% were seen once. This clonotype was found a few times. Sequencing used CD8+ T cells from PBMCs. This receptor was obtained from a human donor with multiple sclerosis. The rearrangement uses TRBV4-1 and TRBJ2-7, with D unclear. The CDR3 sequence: CASSQEVGFEQYF. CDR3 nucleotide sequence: TGCGCCAGCAGCCAAGAAGTAGGATTCGAGCAGTACTTC.